Listed below are T cell receptor beta chains from one sample, sequenced in a study of cytomegalovirus exposure and HLA in healthy donors. The table came from immunoSEQ multiplex PCR; TCRdb's copy has only in-frame clones and leaves some out. The sample yields over 150,000 clones, around 80% seen once. The sequenced material came from PBMCs. These receptors were collected from a man between 18 and 35 years old in good health and CMV-seropositive. CDR3s include the opening cysteine and the closing phenylalanine or tryptophan. D genes are given only for firm matches. Expanded clones are given a class, and other clones once, few, many or no size at all.

TRBV4-3	NA	TRBJ2-1	NA	CASSQESGLYNEQFF	TGCGCCAGCAGCCAAGAAAGCGGGCTATACAATGAGCAGTTCTTC
TRBV30	NA	TRBJ1-2	NA	CAWRLKGGVAGYTF	TGTGCCTGGAGGCTGAAGGGAGGGGTCGCTGGCTACACCTTC
TRBV7-9	TRBD2	TRBJ2-1	NA	CSSSLASGDYNEQFF	TGTTCCAGCAGCTTGGCTAGCGGGGACTACAATGAGCAGTTCTTC
TRBV7-8	NA	TRBJ1-1	once	CASSQSHGGTEAFF	TGTGCCAGCTCCCAAAGCCATGGAGGGACTGAAGCTTTCTTT
TRBV7-9	NA	TRBJ1-2	once	CSSLGVYGYTF	TGTTCCAGCTTAGGGGTTTATGGCTACACCTTC
TRBV6-6	NA	TRBJ1-4	NA	CASSNPGGLRNEKLFF	TGTGCCAGCAGTAACCCGGGGGGCCTGAGGAATGAAAAACTGTTTTTT
TRBV27	NA	TRBJ2-7	NA	CASSFLGAGLSYEQYF	TGTGCCAGCAGTTTCTTGGGGGCTGGCCTTTCCTACGAGCAGTACTTC
TRBV5-1	NA	TRBJ2-1	once	CASSFEALWDEQFF	TGCGCCAGCAGCTTCGAGGCGCTATGGGATGAGCAGTTCTTC
TRBV2	NA	TRBJ2-7	NA	CASSELAMSSYEQYF	TGTGCCAGCAGTGAACTAGCGATGAGCTCCTACGAGCAGTACTTC
TRBV27	TRBD1	TRBJ2-7	NA	CASSPGQHYEQYF	TGTGCCAGCAGTCCGGGACAGCACTACGAGCAGTACTTC
TRBV10-1	NA	TRBJ2-3	NA	CASSLEVTDTQYF	TGCGCCAGCAGTTTGGAGGTGACAGATACGCAGTATTTT
TRBV7-9	TRBD1	TRBJ1-1	NA	CASSGQGARNTEAFF	TGTGCCAGCAGCGGCCAGGGGGCGCGGAACACTGAAGCTTTCTTT
TRBV7-9	NA	TRBJ2-7	NA	CASSQDTKEQYF	TGTGCCAGCAGCCAGGACACGAAAGAGCAGTACTTC
TRBV6-5	NA	TRBJ2-7	NA	CASSQALSYEQYF	TGTGCCAGCAGTCAAGCACTTTCCTACGAGCAGTACTTC
TRBV5-6	NA	TRBJ2-7	few	CASSVSGSTYEQYF	TGTGCCAGCAGCGTTAGCGGTTCCACCTACGAGCAGTACTTC
TRBV28	TRBD1	TRBJ2-3	NA	CASSVAGGSITDTQYF	TGTGCCAGCAGTGTCGCAGGGGGCTCCATCACAGATACGCAGTATTTT
TRBV29-1	NA	TRBJ1-5	NA	CSVASGINQPQHF	TGCAGCGTCGCATCAGGAATCAATCAGCCCCAGCATTTT
TRBV6-4	NA	TRBJ1-2	NA	CASSDSRGYTF	TGTGCCAGCAGTGACTCGCGTGGCTACACCTTC
TRBV2	NA	TRBJ1-1	NA	CASSELAVNTEAFF	TGTGCCAGCAGTGAACTGGCCGTGAACACTGAAGCTTTCTTT
TRBV9	NA	TRBJ2-7	NA	CASSPGGLPTYEQYF	TGTGCCAGCAGCCCAGGAGGTTTGCCGACCTACGAGCAGTACTTC
TRBV7-7	NA	TRBJ2-1	NA	CASSSQGSGGNEQFF	TGTGCCAGCAGCTCCCAGGGTAGTGGGGGGAATGAGCAGTTCTTC
TRBV14	NA	TRBJ2-5	NA	CASSPKGTTPRETQYF	TGTGCCAGCAGCCCAAAAGGGACAACCCCCCGAGAGACCCAGTACTTC
TRBV4-1	TRBD1	TRBJ2-5	NA	CASSQVETGGQETQYF	TGCGCCAGCAGCCAAGTGGAGACAGGGGGCCAAGAGACCCAGTACTTC